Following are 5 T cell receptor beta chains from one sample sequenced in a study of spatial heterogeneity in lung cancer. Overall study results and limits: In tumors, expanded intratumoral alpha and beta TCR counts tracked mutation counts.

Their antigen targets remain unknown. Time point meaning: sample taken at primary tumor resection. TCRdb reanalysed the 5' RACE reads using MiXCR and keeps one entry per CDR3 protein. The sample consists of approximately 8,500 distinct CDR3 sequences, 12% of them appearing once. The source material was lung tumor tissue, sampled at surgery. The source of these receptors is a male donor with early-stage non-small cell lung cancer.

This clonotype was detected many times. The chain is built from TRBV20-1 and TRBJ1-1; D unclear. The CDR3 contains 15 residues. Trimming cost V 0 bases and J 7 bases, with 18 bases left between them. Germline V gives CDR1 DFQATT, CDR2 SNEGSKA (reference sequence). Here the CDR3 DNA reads TGCAGTGCTAGAGACCCGAGAAGAGAGTCGTTTGAAGCTTTCTTT. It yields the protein CSARDPRRESFEAFF.

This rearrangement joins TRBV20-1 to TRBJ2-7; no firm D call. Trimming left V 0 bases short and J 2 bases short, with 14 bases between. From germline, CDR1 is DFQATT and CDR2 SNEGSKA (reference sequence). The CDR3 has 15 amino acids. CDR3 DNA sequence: TGCAGTGCTAGAGATCTTGTAAAGAGTCCCTACGAGCAGTACTTC. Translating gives CSARDLVKSPYEQYF.

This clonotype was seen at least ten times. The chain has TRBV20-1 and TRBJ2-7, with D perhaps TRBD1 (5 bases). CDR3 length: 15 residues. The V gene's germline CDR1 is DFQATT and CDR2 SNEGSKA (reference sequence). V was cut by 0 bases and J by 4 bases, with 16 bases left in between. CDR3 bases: TGCAGTGCTAGAGAAGGGAAGGGGTGGGATTACGAGCAGTACTTC. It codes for CSAREGKGWDYEQYF.

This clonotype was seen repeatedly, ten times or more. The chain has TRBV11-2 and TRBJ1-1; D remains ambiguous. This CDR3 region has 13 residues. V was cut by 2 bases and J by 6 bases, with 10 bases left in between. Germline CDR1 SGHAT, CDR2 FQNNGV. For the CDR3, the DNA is TGTGCCAGCAGCTTACTACAGACGTCTGAAGCTTTCTTT. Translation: CASSLLQTSEAFF.

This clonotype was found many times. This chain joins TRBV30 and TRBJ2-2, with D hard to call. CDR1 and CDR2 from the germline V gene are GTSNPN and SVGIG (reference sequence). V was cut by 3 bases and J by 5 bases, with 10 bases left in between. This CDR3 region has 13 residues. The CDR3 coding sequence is TGTGCCTGGAGGACTCTAGGGACCGGGGAGCTGTTTTTT. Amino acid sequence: CAWRTLGTGELFF.